These 2 T cell receptor beta chains were all obtained from the same sample, sequenced in a study of blood T cells in healthy people across ages. Using a J-beta primer mix together with a sample-barcoded 5' primer, a second PCR was run for about 6 to 12 cycles. In TCRdb, the 5' RACE reads were re-called with MiXCR into one record per CDR3 protein. Of hundreds of thousands of distinct CDR3 sequences listed, 49% are singletons. The sample consisted of blood. Every receptor here comes from an older woman in good health.

The chain joins TRBV11-1 to TRBJ2-1; TRBD2 might be the D (5 bases). Judging by the DNA end, TRBJ2-7 fits better; the J call may be wrong. The germline V gene encodes CDR1 SGHAT and CDR2 FQDESV (reference sequence). This CDR3 region has 15 residues. DNA of the CDR3: TGTGCCAGCAGCTTATGGCGGGCCTCCTACAATGAGCAGTACTTC. Its translation: CASSLWRASYNEQYF.

This clonotype appeared a few times. The chain links TRBV7-3 to TRBJ2-1; no clear D. Between the trimmed V and J ends, which lost 2 bases and 1 base, there was a span of 12 bases. The CDR3 totals 16 residues. The germline CDR1 and CDR2 sequences are SGHTA and FQGTGA. CDR3 in DNA: TGTGCCAGCAGCTTACCAGGTGGTAGGTCCTACAATGAGCAGTTCTTC. Its translation: CASSLPGGRSYNEQFF.